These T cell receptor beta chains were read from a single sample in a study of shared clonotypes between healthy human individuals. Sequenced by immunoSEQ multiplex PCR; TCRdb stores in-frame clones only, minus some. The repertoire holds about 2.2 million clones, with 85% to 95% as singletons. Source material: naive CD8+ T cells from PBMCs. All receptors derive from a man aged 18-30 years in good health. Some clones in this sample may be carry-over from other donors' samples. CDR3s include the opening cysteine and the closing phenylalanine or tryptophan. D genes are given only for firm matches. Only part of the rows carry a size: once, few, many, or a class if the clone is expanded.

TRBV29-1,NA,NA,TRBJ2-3,CSVHTGTATSTDTQYF,TGCAGCGTCCACACCGGGACTGCGACTAGCACAGATACGCAGTATTTT
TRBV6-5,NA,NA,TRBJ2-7,CASSYWAGTDEQYF,TGTGCCAGCAGTTACTGGGCAGGCACAGACGAGCAGTACTTC
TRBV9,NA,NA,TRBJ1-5,CASSRSGIDQPQHF,TGTGCCAGCAGCCGATCCGGGATTGATCAGCCCCAGCATTTT
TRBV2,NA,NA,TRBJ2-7,CASSEFMSSYEQYF,TGTGCCAGCAGTGAATTCATGAGCTCCTACGAGCAGTACTTC
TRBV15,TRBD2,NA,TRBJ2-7,CATSSHPGTGGPDEQYF,TGTGCCACCAGCAGCCACCCGGGGACGGGAGGGCCTGACGAGCAGTACTTC
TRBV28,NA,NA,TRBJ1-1,CASSSPIGGFTEAFF,TGTGCCAGCAGTTCCCCCATCGGGGGGTTCACTGAAGCTTTCTTT
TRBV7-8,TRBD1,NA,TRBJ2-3,CASSYRLQGATDTQYF,TGTGCCAGCAGCTATCGTCTACAGGGGGCCACAGATACGCAGTATTTT
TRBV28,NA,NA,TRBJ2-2,CASSLQGLNTGELFF,TGTGCCAGCAGCCTCCAGGGTTTGAACACCGGGGAGCTGTTTTTT
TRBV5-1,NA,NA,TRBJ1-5,CASSEESFGNQPQHF,TGCGCCAGCAGCGAAGAGTCGTTTGGCAATCAGCCCCAGCATTTT
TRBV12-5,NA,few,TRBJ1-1,CASALSGYTEAFF,TGTGCTAGTGCTCTTTCCGGGTACACTGAAGCTTTCTTT
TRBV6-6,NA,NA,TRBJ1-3,CASSYSTGFTGNTIYF,TGTGCCAGCAGTTACTCAACAGGGTTTACTGGAAACACCATATATTTT